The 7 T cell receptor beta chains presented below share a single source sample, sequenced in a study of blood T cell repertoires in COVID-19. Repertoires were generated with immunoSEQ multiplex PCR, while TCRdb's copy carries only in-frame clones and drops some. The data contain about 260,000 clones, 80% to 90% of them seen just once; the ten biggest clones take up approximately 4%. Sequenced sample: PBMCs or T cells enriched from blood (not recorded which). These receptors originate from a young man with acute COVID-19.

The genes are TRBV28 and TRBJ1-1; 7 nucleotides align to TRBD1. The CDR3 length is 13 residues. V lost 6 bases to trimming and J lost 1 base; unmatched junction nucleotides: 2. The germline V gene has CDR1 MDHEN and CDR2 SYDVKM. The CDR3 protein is CASSAGGNTEAFF. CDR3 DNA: TGTGCCAGCAGCGCAGGGGGGAACACTGAAGCTTTCTTT.

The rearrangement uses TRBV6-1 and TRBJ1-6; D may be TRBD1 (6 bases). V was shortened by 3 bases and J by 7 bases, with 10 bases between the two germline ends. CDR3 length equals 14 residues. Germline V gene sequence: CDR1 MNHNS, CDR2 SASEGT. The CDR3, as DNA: TGTGCCAGCAGTGATGGCAGGGGCAATTCACCCCTCCACTTT. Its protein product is CASSDGRGNSPLHF.

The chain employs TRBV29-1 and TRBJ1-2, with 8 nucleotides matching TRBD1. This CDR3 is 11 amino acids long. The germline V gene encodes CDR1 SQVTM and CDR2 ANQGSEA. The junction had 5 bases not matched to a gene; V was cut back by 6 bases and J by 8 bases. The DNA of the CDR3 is TGCAGCGTCAGCAGGGACAGGGGCTACACCTTC. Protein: CSVSRDRGYTF.

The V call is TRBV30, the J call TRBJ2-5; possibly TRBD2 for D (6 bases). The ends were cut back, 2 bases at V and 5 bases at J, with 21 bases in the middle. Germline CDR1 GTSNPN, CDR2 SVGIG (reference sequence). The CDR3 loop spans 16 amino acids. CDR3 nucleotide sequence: TGTGCCTGGAGTTCTTACCTTACGGCGGGAAGGGAGACCCAGTACTTC. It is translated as CAWSSYLTAGRETQYF. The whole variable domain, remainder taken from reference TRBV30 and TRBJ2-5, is SQTIHQWPATLVQPVGSPLSLECTVEGTSNPNLYWYRQAAGRGLQLLFYSVGIGQISSEVPQNLSASRPQDRQFILSSKKLLLSDSGFYLCAWSSYLTAGRETQYFGPGTRLLVL.

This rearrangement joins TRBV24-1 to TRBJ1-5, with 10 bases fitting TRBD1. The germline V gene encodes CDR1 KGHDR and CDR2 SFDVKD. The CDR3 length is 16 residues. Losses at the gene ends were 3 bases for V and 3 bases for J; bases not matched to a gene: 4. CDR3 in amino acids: CATSDPGQGTNQPQHF. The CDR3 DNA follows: TGTGCCACCAGTGATCCGGGACAGGGGACCAATCAGCCCCAGCATTTT.

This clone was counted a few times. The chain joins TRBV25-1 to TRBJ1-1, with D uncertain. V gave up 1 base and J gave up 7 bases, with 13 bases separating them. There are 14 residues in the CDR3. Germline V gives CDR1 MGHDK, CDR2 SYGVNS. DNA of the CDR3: TGTGCCAGCAGTGAATTCGTTTGGACTGATGAAGCTTTCTTT. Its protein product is CASSEFVWTDEAFF. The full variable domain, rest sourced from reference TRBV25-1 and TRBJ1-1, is EADIYQTPRYLVIGTGKKITLECSQTMGHDKMYWYQQDPGMELHLIHYSYGVNSTEKGDLSSESTVSRIRTEHFPLTLESARPSHTSQYLCASSEFVWTDEAFFGQGTRLTVV.

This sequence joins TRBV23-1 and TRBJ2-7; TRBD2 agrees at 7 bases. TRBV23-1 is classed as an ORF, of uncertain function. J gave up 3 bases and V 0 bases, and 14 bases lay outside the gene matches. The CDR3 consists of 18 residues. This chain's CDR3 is CASSQSYRRGGMGYEQYV. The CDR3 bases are TGCGCCAGCAGTCAATCCTATAGGAGGGGAGGGATGGGCTACGAGCAGTACGTC.